The source of this T cell receptor (beta chain) is a study of T cell responses to AZD1222 COVID-19 vaccine. Produced via immunoSEQ multiplex PCR; TCRdb's table is partial and in-frame only. The sample consists of more than 80,000 clones, approximately 87% of them appearing once. J gave up 3 bases and V 4 bases, and 9 bases lay outside the gene matches. The CDR3 is made up of 17 amino acids. Germline V gene lookup returns CDR1 SGHNT and CDR2 YYREEE (reference sequence). Points from the study as a whole: Only five to seven AZD1222 recipients were seropositive at baseline.

For this clone: The antigen remains unidentified.

This TCR derives from an adult in good health. The sequencing used peripheral blood, collected on day 0 of AZD1222 vaccination. The chain joins TRBV5-4 to TRBJ1-6, with TRBD1 matching 8 bases. The CDR3 here is CASSVGQGGNYNSPLHF. The DNA of the CDR3 is TGTGCCAGCAGCGTTGGACAGGGAGGGAACTATAATTCACCCCTCCACTTT.